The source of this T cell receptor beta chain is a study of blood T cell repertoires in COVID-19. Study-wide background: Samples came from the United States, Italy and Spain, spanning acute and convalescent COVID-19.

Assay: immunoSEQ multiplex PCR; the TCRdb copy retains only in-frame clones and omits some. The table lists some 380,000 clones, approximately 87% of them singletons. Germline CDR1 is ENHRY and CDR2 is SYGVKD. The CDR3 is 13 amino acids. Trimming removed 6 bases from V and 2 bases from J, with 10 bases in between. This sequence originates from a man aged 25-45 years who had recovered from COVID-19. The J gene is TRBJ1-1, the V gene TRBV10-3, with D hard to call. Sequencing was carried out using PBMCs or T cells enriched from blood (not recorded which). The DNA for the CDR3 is TGTGCCATCAGAGAGGACTCTAACACTGAAGCTTTCTTT. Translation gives CAIREDSNTEAFF.